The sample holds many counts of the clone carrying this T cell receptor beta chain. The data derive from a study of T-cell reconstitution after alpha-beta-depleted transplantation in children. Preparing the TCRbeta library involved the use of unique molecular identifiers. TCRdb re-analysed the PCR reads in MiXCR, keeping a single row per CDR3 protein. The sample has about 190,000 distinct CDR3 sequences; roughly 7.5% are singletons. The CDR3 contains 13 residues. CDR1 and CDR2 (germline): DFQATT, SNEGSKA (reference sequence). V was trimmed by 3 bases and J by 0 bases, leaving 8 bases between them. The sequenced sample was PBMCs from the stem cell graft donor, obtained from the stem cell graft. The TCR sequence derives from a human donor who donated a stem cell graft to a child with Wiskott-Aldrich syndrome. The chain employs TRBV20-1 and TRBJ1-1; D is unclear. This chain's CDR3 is CSASGPMNTEAFF. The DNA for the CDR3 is TGCAGTGCTAGCGGGCCCATGAACACTGAAGCTTTCTTT.